The sequence of this T cell receptor beta chain was determined in a study of CD8 T cells in Susac syndrome (dated by TCRdb to the late 2010s). Describing the broader study: The study used repertoire sequencing to test whether antigen drove CD8+ T cell activation and differentiation in Susac syndrome.

V drops 2 bases and J drops 2 bases, leaving 12 bases in between. From the cysteine through the phenylalanine, the CDR3 covers 15 amino acids. CDR3 DNA only is kept here, 45 bases in frame from base 1. CDR1 and CDR2 were assigned from the germline V gene (reference sequence) as SEHNR and FQNEAQ. RNA was extracted using the RNeasy kit, and roughly 0.5 to 1 ug of the RNA was reverse transcribed with random hexamers. The immunoSEQ multiplex PCR assay, which covers 54 Vbeta and 13 Jbeta segments, was used to amplify TCR beta CDR3 regions. PCR amplification bias was corrected using a synthetic template baseline for primer optimization and computational correction. In the authors' own workflow: Reads were annotated to V, D and J genes per IMGT and analyzed with immunoSEQ Analyzer, keeping only productive sequences. Clonality was calculated as one minus the Shannon entropy normalized by log2 of the number of productive unique sequences. For each patient and control, public and private clones were evaluated among the 100 most prevalent clones. Clones were defined as Susac-specific if absent from the healthy and MS cohorts, from approximately 1,100 published viral clones and from other ImmuneACCESS disease sequences. The public reads were reprocessed in TCRdb via fastp at Q25 and MiXCR, keeping in-frame beta chains. Here each entry gathers all rows of one CDR3 protein and keeps the most common genes and DNA. The V and J calls, along with clone size, are taken from TCRdb and not from the paper's own processing. The sample includes more than 150,000 distinct CDR3 sequences, with about 91% observed a single time. Around 0.075% of the sample lies in the top ten.

Comments on this clonotype: Its antigen target is currently unknown. Nothing much larger sits one base from this clone, and base qualities are not available.

General conclusions and limits of the study: The TCR sequencing and HLA analysis was acknowledged to have included a relatively small number of individuals.

High-throughput TCR beta sequencing profiled peripheral blood CD8+ and CD4+ T cells from healthy donors, Susac syndrome patients and multiple sclerosis patients. Healthy donors were included as age- and sex-matched controls. Bulk CD8+ and CD4+ T cells were purified by magnetic negative isolation, whereas CD8+ TEMRA cells were enriched by FACS. Blood was drawn into EDTA tubes, processed within 24 hours, and PBMCs were isolated by density gradient centrifugation. PBMCs intended for TCR sequencing were cryopreserved in liquid nitrogen and were subsequently thawed in a 37 degrees C water bath. Purity of sorted or isolated CD4+, CD8+ and CD8+ TEMRA cells was at least 90%.

The material sequenced was CD4+ T cells from PBMCs. The chain uses TRBV7-9 and TRBJ2-5; a tentative D match to TRBD2 spans 5 bases. The receptor was derived from a human donor in good health. Here the CDR3 is given as CASSLMGSVQETQYF. In nucleotides, the sequence is TGTGCCAGCAGCTTAATGGGTAGCGTTCAAGAGACCCAGTACTTC.